This paragraph covers one T cell receptor beta chain sequence. The antigen is undetermined. The data derive from a study of CD8+CD57+ T cells in acquired aplastic anemia. Study conclusions and caveats: Patients and controls turned out to have 25 to 35 CD8+ CDR3 sequences in common.

Genomic DNA was employed as the template in profiling TCR beta VDJ and CDR3. TCRdb independently ran MiXCR on the reads; one entry per CDR3 protein. This table holds some 170,000 distinct CDR3 sequences, 70% to 80% found once. Germline V lookup: CDR1 DFQATT, CDR2 SNEGSKA (reference sequence). Trimming cost V 5 bases and J 2 bases, with 15 bases left between them. The CDR3 has 14 residues. Patients who underwent sequencing had shown CD8+CD57+ cell expansion by flow cytometry. No therapy was given to patients before blood sampling. The origin of this receptor is a human donor with aplastic anemia. The chain uses TRBV20-1 and TRBJ1-2, with D perhaps TRBD1 (5 bases). The source material was sorted CD4+, CD8+, or CD8+CD57+ T cells (not recorded which) from PBMCs. The CDR3 DNA reads as TGCAGTGCTGAGAGGGCAGGGTCCAACTATGGCTACACCTTC. Protein product: CSAERAGSNYGYTF.